In this sample, the clone carrying this T cell receptor (beta chain) turned up a few times. This specimen belongs to a study of T-cell memory formation after mild COVID-19. Germline values: CDR1 MGHRA, CDR2 YSYEKL. The CDR3 consists of 13 residues. Trimming removed 5 bases from V and 0 bases from J, with 8 bases in between. Each CDR3 protein is one row after TCRdb ran MiXCR on the 5' RACE reads. The table shows 400,000 to 500,000 distinct CDR3 sequences, with around 20% occurring only once. The V and J genes are TRBV4-1 and TRBJ2-7; perhaps TRBD1 as D (5 bases). Specimen: PBMCs or a T cell subset sorted from them (not recorded which). The TCR sequence derives from an adult woman who had mild COVID-19 (a few samples of this study predate the infection). Cell type and time point are not known. The CDR3 sequence is CASSYRSSYEQYF. Here the CDR3 DNA reads TGCGCCAGCAGCTACAGGAGCTCCTACGAGCAGTACTTC.